This T cell receptor (beta chain) was captured in a study of T cells in Graves' hyperthyroidism and ophthalmopathy (dated by TCRdb to between 2018 and 2021). As for the study more broadly: Peripheral blood samples were taken at initial diagnosis, before any treatment was given. The 95 to 100 discovery patients were randomly split 7:3 into training and test sets. TCR V-J signatures able to tell the groups apart were searched for in a discovery cohort of 90 to 100 patients, of whom more than 40 had Graves' ophthalmopathy and under 65 had stable Graves' hyperthyroidism. Thyroid tissue and blood T-cell repertoires from over 5 Graves' hyperthyroidism patients were also compared in the study. Whether ophthalmopathy could be predicted prospectively was tested in an independent validation cohort made up of approximately 19 hyperthyroidism patients plus 17 patients who later progressed to ophthalmopathy. TCR Vbeta CDR3 sequencing of around 130 peripheral blood samples (over 40 ophthalmopathy, 75 to 80 hyperthyroidism and approximately 17 progressor patients) is reported in the paper. After sampling, hyperthyroidism patients received methimazole starting at 30 mg daily, and ophthalmopathy patients received high-dose intravenous methylprednisolone.

Paper-wide results and their limitations: In validation, the model predicted progression to ophthalmopathy a median of approximately 6.3 months before onset, with about 71% sensitivity and 72.22% specificity. No statistical method was used to set the sample size in advance, and investigators knew the group allocation. A 13 V-J signature model separated ophthalmopathy from stable hyperthyroidism, with about 88% sensitivity and 81% to 82% specificity in cross-validation and 80%/75% in testing. Most expanded thyroid clonotypes (frequency above 0.001) were also detected in blood, suggesting blood repertoires may reflect thyroid immune responses.

The CDR3 contains 16 residues, cysteine and phenylalanine counted. The read is trimmed to its CDR3 DNA, 48 bases read in frame from base 1. According to the germline V gene, CDR1 reads ENHRY and CDR2 reads SYGVKD. V loses 10 bases, J loses 5 bases, and the germline ends lie 24 bases apart. TCR beta CDR3 regions were amplified from RNA transcripts. For the first round of RT-PCR on the TCR CDR3, the HTBI primer set was used together with the Qiagen OneStep RT-PCR kit. Libraries were constructed in a second round of multiplex PCR, after which size selection and purification were performed. Libraries were sequenced paired-end with 100 bp reads on an Illumina HiSeq2000. From the authors' description of their analysis: SOAPnuke was used to process the raw data, throwing out any read that contained adapters or uncalled bases, had a mean Phred below 15, or lacked an exact constant-primer or identifier match. High-quality paired reads were merged using COPE v1.2.5, and each unique nucleotide sequence was defined as a clonotype. MiTCR v1.1 was used to align clonotypes to the IMGT TRBV, TRBD and TRBJ reference segments. Only V-J combinations with frequency above 0.0001, covering about 99% of repertoires, were analysed. A TCS score was defined as the ratio of F50 (clonal expansion) to E x V (chaos), with BLOSUM62-based TCRdist applied between CDR3 peptides within each V-J. Welch's t-statistics and random forest reduced roughly 500 V-J features to 10 to 15, which were used in a naive Bayes classifier (R e1071). The similarity between thyroid and blood repertoires was quantified using the Morisita-Horn index. The public reads were reprocessed in TCRdb via fastp at Q25 and MiXCR, keeping in-frame beta chains. Rows matching on CDR3 protein sequence are summarized as one entry with the most common DNA and genes. Clone size and V and J calls follow TCRdb, not the original study. This sample gives hundreds of thousands of distinct CDR3 sequences in total; over 35% of them show up just once. The ten biggest clones cover 7.5% to 9.5% of the sample.

Graves' hyperthyroidism was defined as stable when no progression to ophthalmopathy occurred over 18 months of follow-up. Hyperthyroidism patients were newly diagnosed, with disease duration under 2 months, and aged 18 to 65 years. Any patient with an uncontrolled infection, another autoimmune disease, pregnancy or lactation was excluded. Diagnoses relied on clinical symptoms, serum thyroxine and TRAb, thyroid ultrasound and orbital computed tomography. PBMCs were separated from 7.5 to 10 ml of fresh peripheral blood using Ficoll-Paque density gradient centrifugation. Trizol reagent was used to extract total RNA, and RNA quality was then checked on an Agilent 2100 Bioanalyzer. A remark on this clonotype: The antigen it binds to is not known. No base quality information exists; no much larger clone differs at one position.

This sequence was found in a man aged 18 to 29 with Graves' hyperthyroidism. Sequencing was done on a sample of blood. Recombination connected TRBV10-3 to TRBJ1-5, and perhaps TRBD1 as D gene, on 5 matching bases. The CDR3 protein sequence reads: CASRPGGGLLYQPQHF. The DNA is as follows: TGTGCCAGCAGGCCCGGGGGGGGATTATTGTATCAGCCCCAGCATTTT.